The T cell receptor (beta chain) described here comes from a study of immune cell composition in non-small cell lung cancer. Turning to the study itself: Most cases were lung adenocarcinoma or squamous cell carcinoma.

Measured with immunoSEQ multiplex PCR; TCRdb has only the in-frame clones, and not every one. This table has about 1,800 clones, about three quarters appearing once. This clone was counted a few times. The antigen remains undetermined. Normal lung sampling was at least 3 cm from the tumour, as distant as possible. Genomic DNA came from frozen unsorted single-cell suspensions. Study-wide findings and caveats: Squamous carcinomas (roughly 80%) more often had tumour-associated clones >0.5% than adenocarcinomas (33%). Smoking pack-years did not significantly correlate with tumour TCR-beta clonality.

From germline, CDR1 is SGHRS and CDR2 YFSETQ. This CDR3 has 16 amino acids. The V and J ends lost 0 bases and 2 bases respectively, with 15 bases between them. Input material: non-adjacent lung tissue. The receptor was isolated from a human donor with non-small cell lung cancer. This chain uses TRBV5-1 with TRBJ2-7; a possible D gene is TRBD2 (6 bases). The CDR3 here is CASSLEPGVAAYEQYF. DNA of the CDR3: TGCGCCAGCAGCTTGGAGCCGGGGGTAGCCGCCTACGAGCAGTACTTC. Variable domain in full (rest from reference TRBV5-1 and TRBJ2-7): KAGVTQTPRYLIKTRGQQVTLSCSPISGHRSVSWYQQTPGQGLQFLFEYFSETQRNKGNFPGRFSGRQFSNSRSEMNVSTLELGDSALYLCASSLEPGVAAYEQYFGPGTRLTVT.